This T cell receptor beta chain was recovered during a study of shared clonotypes between healthy human individuals. Study-level findings and limits: The researchers took only blood, and tissue repertoires probably look different. Generation probabilities of non-shared clonotypes were lower (relative to those shared by all four donors).

The material for each subset, its genomic DNA, was split evenly across several immunoSEQ plates. The protocol was immunoSEQ multiplex PCR, while the TCRdb copy is restricted to in-frame clones and leaves out a portion. The sample has roughly 2.2 million clones; approximately 95% are singletons. Per germline, CDR1 SGHDN and CDR2 FVKESK. Trimming removed 4 bases at V and 0 bases at J, with 12 bases between. The CDR3 has 15 amino acids. Comments on this clone: The antigen remains unidentified.

The sequenced sample consisted of naive CD4+ T cells from PBMCs. Subset indicated: CD45RA+ positively selected. The clonotype comes from a man younger than 35 in good health. Some clones in this sample may be carry-over from other donors' samples. V gene TRBV14 combines with J gene TRBJ1-2; D perhaps matches TRBD1 (5 bases). In nucleotides, the CDR3 is TGTGCCAGCAGCCCCCAGGGTGCTCCTAACTATGGCTACACCTTC. Its translation is CASSPQGAPNYGYTF.